This TCR beta chain originates from a study of read filtering for tumor transcriptome and immune sequencing. This library used 300 to 450 ng RNA and molecular barcoded adaptors spanning alpha/delta and beta/gamma chains. TCRdb recomputed calls from the reads with MiXCR, one row per CDR3 protein. The data hold 35,000 to 40,000 distinct CDR3 sequences, with roughly 15% observed a single time. The CDR3 loop spans 16 amino acids. Per the germline V gene, CDR1 is MDHEN and CDR2 is SYDVKM. V lost 5 bases, J lost 5 bases, and 12 bases stayed unmatched. Sample: a population of CD138-negative cells sorted from bone marrow. The chain employs TRBV28 and TRBJ2-7; 10 bases map to TRBD2. The sequence derives from a donor over 35 with multiple myeloma. Here the CDR3 DNA reads TGTGCCAGCAGTATCCTAAGCGGGAGGGCCTATCACGAGCAGTACTTC. Protein product: CASSILSGRAYHEQYF.